This paragraph covers one T cell receptor (beta chain) sequence. This sample was included in a study of blood T cell repertoires in COVID-19. Generated by immunoSEQ multiplex PCR, the TCRdb table keeps only in-frame clones and is missing some. Of a few hundred thousand clones listed, roughly 85% are singletons. The CDR3 totals 13 residues. Germline lookup yields CDR1 KGHSH and CDR2 LQKENI. The J segment lost 5 bases and the V segment lost 4 bases, leaving 5 bases of the junction unmatched. The TCR comes from a woman aged 50 to 65 who had been exposed to COVID-19. The specimen sequenced was PBMCs or T cells enriched from blood (not recorded which). V gene TRBV18 combines with J gene TRBJ2-7, with 7 bases aligning to TRBD1. The CDR3 DNA follows: TGTGCCAGCTCACGACAGGGAAACAACGAGCAGTACTTC. Encoded protein: CASSRQGNNEQYF. Combining the CDR3 with reference TRBV18 and TRBJ2-7 gives the whole variable domain NAGVMQNPRHLVRRRGQEARLRCSPMKGHSHVYWYRQLPEEGLKFMVYLQKENIIDESGMPKERFSAEFPKEGPSILRIQQVVRGDSAAYFCASSRQGNNEQYFGPGTRLTVT.